This T cell receptor beta chain originates from a study of blood T cell repertoires in COVID-19. This CDR3 is built from 16 residues. V was pared by 0 bases and J by 12 bases, with 24 bases between. Germline V CDR1 and CDR2: SGHTS, YDEGEE. In the authors' methods: Estimation of nucleated cell counts was performed using reference gene primer amplification. Clones were read by immunoSEQ multiplex PCR, and TCRdb kept only the in-frame ones, dropping some. V, J and clone size reflect that table, while D and trimming were determined from the DNA. The sample includes just over 250,000 clones, around 92% of them seen just once.

Sequencing was done on a sample of peripheral blood. The chain is built from TRBV5-8 and TRBJ1-1, with no clear D. This receptor was taken from a person aged 18 to 29 with COVID-19, enrolled during active disease. CDR3 region: CASSLAGYGGRKASFF. The DNA for the CDR3 is TGTGCCAGCAGCTTGGCCGGGTACGGAGGCAGGAAGGCATCTTTCTTT. Filled out from reference TRBV5-8 and TRBJ1-1, the complete variable domain reads EAGVTQSPTHLIKTRGQQATLRCSPISGHTSVYWYQQALGLGLQFLLWYDEGEERNRGNFPPRFSGRQFPNYSSELNVNALELEDSALYLCASSLAGYGGRKASFFGQGTRLTVV.